This T cell receptor (beta chain) was recovered during a study of shared clonotypes between healthy human individuals. Study summary: Three plates were used per donor for CD4 naive, three for CD4 memory, two for CD8 naive and one for CD8 memory.

Germline V CDR1 and CDR2: SGHTS, YDEGEE. Trimming pared 4 bases from V and 1 base from J, leaving 10 bases between. CDR3 length: 14 residues. Concerning this clone: This sample includes further DNA sequences coding for the same CDR3.

Donors were healthy HIV-negative adults without recently reported acute infections or vaccinations. Partitioning of CD4+ cells yielded a CD45RA+ naive subset and a CD45RA-negative memory subset. The authors loaded around 220 ng DNA, about 30,000 T cell genomes, into sorted-subset replicate PCRs. Profiled with immunoSEQ multiplex PCR; TCRdb holds only in-frame clones, not every one. Among roughly 2,500,000 clones listed, over 85% were seen once. The gene calls are TRBV5-8 and TRBJ2-3, with TRBD2 as a possible D gene (5 bases). The sequence came from a man aged 18 to 35 in good health. Some clones in this sample may be carry-over from other donors' samples. Material for sequencing was naive CD4+ T cells from PBMCs. The subset: CD45RA+ positively selected. CDR3 protein: CASSLGSGTDTQYF. DNA for the CDR3: TGTGCCAGCAGCCTGGGTAGCGGCACAGATACGCAGTATTTT.